This T cell receptor (beta chain) was found in a study of CD8 T cells in Susac syndrome. The authors reverse transcribed 0.5 to 1 ug RNA with random hexamers. One entry per CDR3 protein, called by TCRdb with MiXCR from the immunoSEQ multiplex PCR reads. The sample has 140,000 to 150,000 distinct CDR3 sequences; roughly 96% are singletons. Germline trimming cut 6 bases from V and 3 bases from J; bases unmatched to any gene: 1. The CDR3 runs 11 residues. CDR1 is DFQATT and CDR2 is SNEGSKA in the germline V gene (reference sequence). This sequence originates from a human donor with multiple sclerosis. The material sequenced was CD4+ T cells from PBMCs. This chain joins TRBV20-1 and TRBJ2-7, with 8 nucleotides matching TRBD2. For the CDR3, the DNA is TGCAGTGCCGGGGGGGTCTACGAGCAGTACTTC. Protein: CSAGGVYEQYF.